This record looks at one TCR beta chain sequence and its context. Time point in this sample: recipient sample about 28 days before transplant, after cytoreduction. The record originates from a study of T cell clonotyping in hematopoietic cell transplantation. Profiling relied on immunoSEQ multiplex PCR, and the TCRdb table lists in-frame clones only, not all of them. Of roughly 16,000 clones in the sample, 93% are singletons; the top ten hold around 1.8%. The receptor was isolated from a man younger than 35 with biphenotypic leukemia. Some clones in this sample may be carry-over from other donors' samples. The sequences come from peripheral blood mononuclear cells, collected before stem cell transplant.

The CDR3 coding sequence is TGTGCCAGTAGTTTTGCAGAAAACTATGGCTACACCTTC. Encoded protein: CASSFAENYGYTF. This rearrangement joins TRBV19 to TRBJ1-2; D is undetermined. CDR1 and CDR2 (germline): LNHDA, SQIVND (reference sequence). The CDR3 length is 13 residues. The ends were cut back, 5 bases at V and 2 bases at J, with 9 bases in the middle.